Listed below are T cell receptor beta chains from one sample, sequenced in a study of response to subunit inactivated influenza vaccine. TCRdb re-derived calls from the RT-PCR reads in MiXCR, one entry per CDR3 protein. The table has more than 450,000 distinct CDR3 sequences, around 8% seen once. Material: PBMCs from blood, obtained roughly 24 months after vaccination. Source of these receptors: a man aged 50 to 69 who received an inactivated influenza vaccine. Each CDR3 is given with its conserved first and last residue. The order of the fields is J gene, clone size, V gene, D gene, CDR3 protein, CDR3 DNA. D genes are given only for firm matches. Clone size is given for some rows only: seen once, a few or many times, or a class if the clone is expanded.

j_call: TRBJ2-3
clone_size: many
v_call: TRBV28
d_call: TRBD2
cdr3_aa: CASRQREGTDTQYF
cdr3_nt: TGTGCCAGCAGACAGCGGGAGGGAACAGATACGCAGTATTTT

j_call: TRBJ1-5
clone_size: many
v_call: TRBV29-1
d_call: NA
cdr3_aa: CSVGTGGQPQHF
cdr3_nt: TGCAGCGTTGGGACGGGAGGCCAGCCCCAGCATTTT

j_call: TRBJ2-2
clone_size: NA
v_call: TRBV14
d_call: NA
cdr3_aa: CASSQGAGGELFF
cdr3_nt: TGTGCCAGCAGCCAAGGGGCAGGCGGGGAGCTGTTTTTT

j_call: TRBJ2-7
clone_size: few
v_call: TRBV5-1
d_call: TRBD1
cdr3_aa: CASSPYAGTGGDEQYF
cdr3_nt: TGCGCCAGCAGCCCCTATGCCGGGACAGGGGGAGACGAGCAGTACTTC

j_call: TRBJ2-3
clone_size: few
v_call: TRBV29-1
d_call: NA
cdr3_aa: CSVGTPTDTQYF
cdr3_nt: TGCAGCGTTGGGACACCCACAGATACGCAGTATTTT

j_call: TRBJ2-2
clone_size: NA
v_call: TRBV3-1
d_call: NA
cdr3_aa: CASNLNTGELFF
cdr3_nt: TGTGCCAGCAACTTAAACACCGGGGAGCTGTTTTTT

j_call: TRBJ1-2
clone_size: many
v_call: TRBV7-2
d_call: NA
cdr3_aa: CASSSASPYGYTF
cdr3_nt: TGTGCCAGCAGCTCCGCGTCTCCCTATGGCTACACCTTC

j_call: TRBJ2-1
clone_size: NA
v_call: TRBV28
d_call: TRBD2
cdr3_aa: CGSSLGRGGYNEQFF
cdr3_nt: TGTGGCAGCAGTTTAGGGCGGGGGGGTTACAATGAGCAGTTCTTC

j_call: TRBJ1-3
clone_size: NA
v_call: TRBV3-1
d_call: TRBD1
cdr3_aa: CASSRDRAAGNTIYF
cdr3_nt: TGTGCCAGCAGCCGGGACAGGGCTGCTGGAAACACCATATATTTT

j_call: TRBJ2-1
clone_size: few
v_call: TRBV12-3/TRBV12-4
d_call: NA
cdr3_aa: CASSLSGGRNEQFF
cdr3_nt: TGTGCCAGCAGTTTAAGTGGGGGGCGGAATGAGCAGTTCTTC

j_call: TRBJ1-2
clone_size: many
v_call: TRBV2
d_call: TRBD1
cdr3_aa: CASSVQGAKYGYTF
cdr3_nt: TGTGCCAGCAGTGTACAGGGGGCGAAGTATGGCTACACCTTC

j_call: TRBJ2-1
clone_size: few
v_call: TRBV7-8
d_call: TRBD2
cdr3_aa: CASIAFRGRNNEQFF
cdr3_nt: TGTGCCAGCATAGCTTTTCGCGGGAGGAACAATGAGCAGTTCTTC

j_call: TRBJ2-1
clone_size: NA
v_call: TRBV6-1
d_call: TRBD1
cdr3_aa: CASSGWDRVGF
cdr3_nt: TGTGCCAGCAGTGGATGGGACAGGGTGGGTTTC

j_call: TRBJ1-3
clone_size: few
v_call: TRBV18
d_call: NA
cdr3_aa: CASSPLLDSSGNTIYF
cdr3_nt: TGTGCCAGCTCACCTCTACTGGACAGCTCTGGAAACACCATATATTTT

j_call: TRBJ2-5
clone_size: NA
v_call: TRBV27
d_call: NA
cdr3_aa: CASSLLGSGRETQYF
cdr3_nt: TGTGCCAGCAGTTTATTGGGATCTGGGAGGGAGACCCAGTACTTC

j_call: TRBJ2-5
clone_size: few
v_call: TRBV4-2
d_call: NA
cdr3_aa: CASSAGSRVEETQYF
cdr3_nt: TGTGCCAGCAGCGCGGGTAGTCGGGTGGAAGAGACCCAGTACTTC

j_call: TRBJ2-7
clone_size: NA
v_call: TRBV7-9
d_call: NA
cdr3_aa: CASSGTGYEQYF
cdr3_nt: TGTGCCAGCAGCGGGACTGGCTACGAGCAGTACTTC

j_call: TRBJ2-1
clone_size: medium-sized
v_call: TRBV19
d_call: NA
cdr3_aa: CASSFGGIGGHEQFF
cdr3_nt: TGTGCCAGCTCCTTTGGCGGGATCGGAGGCCATGAGCAGTTCTTC

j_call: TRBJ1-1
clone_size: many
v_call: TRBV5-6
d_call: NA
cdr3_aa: CASSFSANTEAFF
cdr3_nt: TGTGCCAGCAGCTTCTCAGCGAACACTGAAGCTTTCTTT

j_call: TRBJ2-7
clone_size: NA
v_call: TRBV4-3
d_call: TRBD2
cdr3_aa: CASSQRREAYYEQYF
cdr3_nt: TGCGCCAGCAGCCAAAGGCGGGAGGCCTACTACGAGCAGTACTTC

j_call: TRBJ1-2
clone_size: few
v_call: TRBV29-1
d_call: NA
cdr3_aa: CSVLNYGYTF
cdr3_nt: TGCAGCGTTTTAAACTATGGCTACACCTTC

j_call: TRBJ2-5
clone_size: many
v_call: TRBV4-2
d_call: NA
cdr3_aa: CASSQDGGGDETQYF
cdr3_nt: TGTGCCAGCAGCCAAGATGGAGGGGGCGACGAGACCCAGTACTTC

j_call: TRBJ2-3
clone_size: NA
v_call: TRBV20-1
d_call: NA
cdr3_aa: CSAKTGDTQYF
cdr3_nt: TGCAGTGCTAAAACGGGAGATACGCAGTATTTT

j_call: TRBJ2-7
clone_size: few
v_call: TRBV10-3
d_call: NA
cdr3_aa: CAISGGGATYEQYF
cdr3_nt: TGTGCCATCAGTGGAGGGGGGGCGACCTACGAGCAGTACTTC

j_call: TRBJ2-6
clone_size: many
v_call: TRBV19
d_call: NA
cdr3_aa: CASSVDFSGANVLTF
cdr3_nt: TGTGCCAGTAGTGTAGATTTCTCTGGGGCCAACGTCCTGACTTTC

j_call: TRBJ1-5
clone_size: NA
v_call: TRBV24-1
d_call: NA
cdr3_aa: CATSETNQPQHF
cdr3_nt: TGTGCCACCAGTGAGACGAATCAGCCCCAGCATTTT

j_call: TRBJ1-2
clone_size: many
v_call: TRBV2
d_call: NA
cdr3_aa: CASTLAVGYTF
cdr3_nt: TGTGCCAGCACGCTCGCCGTTGGCTACACCTTC

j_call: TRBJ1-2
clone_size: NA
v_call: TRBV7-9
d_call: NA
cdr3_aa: CASRRAGEGYTF
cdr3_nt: TGTGCCAGCAGGAGGGCAGGCGAGGGCTACACCTTC

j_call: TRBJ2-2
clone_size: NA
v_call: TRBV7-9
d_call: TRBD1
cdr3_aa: CASSYPTGLTGELFF
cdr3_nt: TGTGCCAGCAGCTACCCGACAGGGTTGACCGGGGAGCTGTTTTTT

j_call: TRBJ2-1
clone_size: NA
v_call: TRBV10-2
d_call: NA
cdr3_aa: CASKVGGSYNEQFF
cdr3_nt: TGCGCCAGCAAGGTCGGGGGTTCCTACAATGAGCAGTTCTTC

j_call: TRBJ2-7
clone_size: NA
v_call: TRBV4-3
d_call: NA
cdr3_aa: CASSQDRGAWSEQYF
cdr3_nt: TGCGCCAGCAGCCAAGATAGGGGGGCGTGGTCCGAGCAGTACTTC

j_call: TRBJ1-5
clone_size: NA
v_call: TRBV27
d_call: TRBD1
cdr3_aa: CASRQTGVRNQPQHF
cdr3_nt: TGTGCCAGCAGACAGACAGGGGTAAGGAATCAGCCCCAGCATTTT

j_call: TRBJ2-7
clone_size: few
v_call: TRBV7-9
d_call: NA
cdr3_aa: CASSLGVGMGEQYF
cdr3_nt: TGTGCCAGCAGCTTAGGTGTGGGGATGGGCGAGCAGTACTTC

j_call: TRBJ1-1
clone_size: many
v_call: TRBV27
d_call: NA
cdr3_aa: CASSLAAHRTEAFF
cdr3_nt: TGTGCCAGCAGTTTGGCGGCCCATCGCACTGAAGCTTTCTTT

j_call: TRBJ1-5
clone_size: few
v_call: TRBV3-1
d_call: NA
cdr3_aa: CASSQGANQPQHF
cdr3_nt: TGTGCCAGCAGCCAAGGGGCCAATCAGCCCCAGCATTTT

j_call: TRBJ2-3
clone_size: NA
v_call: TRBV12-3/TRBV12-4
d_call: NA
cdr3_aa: CASSEGGMRSTQYF
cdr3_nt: TGTGCCAGCAGTGAAGGGGGGATGCGATCTACGCAGTATTTT

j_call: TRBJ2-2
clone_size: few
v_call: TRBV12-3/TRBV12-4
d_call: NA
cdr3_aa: CASRRNTGELFF
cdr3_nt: TGTGCCAGCAGGCGGAACACCGGGGAGCTGTTTTTT

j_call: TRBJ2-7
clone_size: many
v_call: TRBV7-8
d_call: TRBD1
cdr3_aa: CASSLVTTGGEQYF
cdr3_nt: TGTGCCAGCAGCTTAGTAACGACAGGGGGGGAGCAGTACTTC

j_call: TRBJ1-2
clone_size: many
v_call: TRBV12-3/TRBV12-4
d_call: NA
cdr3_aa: CASSFRLGRVRPERNYGYTF
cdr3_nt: TGTGCCAGCAGTTTTCGGCTAGGACGCGTCCGACCCGAGAGAAACTATGGCTACACCTTC

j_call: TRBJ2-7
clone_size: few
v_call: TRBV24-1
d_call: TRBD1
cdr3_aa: CATSDSRQGNYEQYF
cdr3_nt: TGTGCCACCAGTGATTCAAGACAGGGAAACTACGAGCAGTACTTC

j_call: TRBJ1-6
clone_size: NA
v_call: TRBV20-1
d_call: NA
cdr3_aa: CSARRTDYNSPLHF
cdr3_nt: TGCAGTGCGCGCAGGACAGACTATAATTCACCCCTCCACTTT

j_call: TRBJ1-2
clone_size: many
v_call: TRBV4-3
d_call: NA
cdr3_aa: CASSQDSRPNANGYTF
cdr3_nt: TGCGCCAGCAGCCAAGATTCTCGGCCCAACGCAAATGGCTACACCTTC

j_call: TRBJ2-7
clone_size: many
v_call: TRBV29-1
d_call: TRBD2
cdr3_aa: CSVEMGLAGGPYEQYF
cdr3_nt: TGCAGCGTTGAGATGGGACTTGCGGGAGGACCCTACGAGCAGTACTTC

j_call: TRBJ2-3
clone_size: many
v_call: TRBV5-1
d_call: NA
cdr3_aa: CASSSPTVDTQYF
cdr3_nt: TGCGCCAGCAGCTCGCCGACCGTAGATACGCAGTATTTT

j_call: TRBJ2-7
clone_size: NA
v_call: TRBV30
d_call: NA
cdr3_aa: CAWRGGERDYEQYF
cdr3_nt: TGTGCCTGGAGGGGGGGAGAGAGGGACTACGAGCAGTACTTC

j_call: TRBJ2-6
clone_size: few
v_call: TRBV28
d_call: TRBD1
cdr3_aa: CATKGQGVSGANVLTF
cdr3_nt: TGTGCCACCAAGGGACAGGGGGTTTCTGGGGCCAACGTCCTGACTTTC

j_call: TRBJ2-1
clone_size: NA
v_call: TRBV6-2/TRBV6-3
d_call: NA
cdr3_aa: CASRNRGGSYNEQFF
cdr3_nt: TGTGCCAGCAGGAATAGGGGTGGGTCCTACAATGAGCAGTTCTTC

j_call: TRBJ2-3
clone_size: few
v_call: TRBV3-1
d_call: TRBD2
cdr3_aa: CASSQDLPRGGAGDTQYF
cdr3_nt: TGTGCCAGCAGCCAAGATCTTCCCCGCGGGGGGGCAGGAGATACGCAGTATTTT

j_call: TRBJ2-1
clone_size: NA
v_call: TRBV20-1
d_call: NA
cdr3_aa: CSASRGDEQFF
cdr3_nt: TGCAGTGCTAGCAGGGGTGATGAGCAGTTCTTC

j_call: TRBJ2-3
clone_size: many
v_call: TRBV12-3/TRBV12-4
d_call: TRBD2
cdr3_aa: CASSTSGGPSFTQYF
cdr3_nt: TGTGCCAGCAGTACTAGCGGGGGGCCCAGTTTTACGCAGTATTTT

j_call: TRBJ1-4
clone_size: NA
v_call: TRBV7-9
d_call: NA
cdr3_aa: CASSLEGALFF
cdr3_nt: TGTGCCAGCAGCTTAGAAGGTGCGCTGTTTTTT

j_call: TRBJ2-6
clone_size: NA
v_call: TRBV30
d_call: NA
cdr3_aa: CAWSARRTNSGANVLTF
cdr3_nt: TGTGCCTGGAGTGCCCGGAGAACTAACTCTGGGGCCAACGTCCTGACTTTC

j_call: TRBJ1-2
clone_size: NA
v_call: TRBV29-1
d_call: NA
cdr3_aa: CSVWTESSNYGYTF
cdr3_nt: TGCAGCGTGTGGACAGAGTCGTCTAACTATGGCTACACCTTC

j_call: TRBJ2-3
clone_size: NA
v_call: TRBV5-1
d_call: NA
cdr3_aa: CASSLESGPTDTQYF
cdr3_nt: TGCGCCAGCAGCTTGGAGAGCGGTCCCACAGATACGCAGTATTTT

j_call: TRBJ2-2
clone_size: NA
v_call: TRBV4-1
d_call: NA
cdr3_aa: CASSQGLHTGELFF
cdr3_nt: TGCGCCAGCAGCCAGGGATTACACACCGGGGAGCTGTTTTTT